The next 6 T cell receptor beta chains were all read from a single sample in a study of cytomegalovirus exposure and HLA in healthy donors. It was with 60 Vbeta and 13 Jbeta primers that the PCR ran. Using immunoSEQ multiplex PCR, the repertoire was profiled, and TCRdb retains in-frame clones only, with some absent. The table lists about 120,000 clones, 60% to 70% of them singletons. The specimen sequenced was PBMCs. Receptor source: a woman aged 40-49 years in good health and CMV-seropositive.

This chain connects TRBV29-1 to TRBJ2-5; perhaps TRBD1 as D (6 bases). This CDR3 comprises 13 residues. Per the germline V gene, CDR1 is SQVTM and CDR2 is ANQGSEA. The V end lost 6 bases, the J end lost 2 bases, and 13 bases lay between the germline ends. CDR3 DNA sequence: TGCAGCGTCGAGGTGGACAGACAAGAGACCCAGTACTTC. Its translation is CSVEVDRQETQYF.

The V call is TRBV27, the J call TRBJ2-4, with D possibly matching TRBD2 (5 bases). Germline loops: CDR1 MNHEY, CDR2 SMNVEV (reference sequence). The CDR3 extends over 14 amino acids. V was clipped by 2 bases and J by 7 bases, with 12 bases between them. CDR3 sequence: CASSLGGSGNIQYF. CDR3 nucleotides: TGTGCCAGCAGTTTAGGTGGGAGTGGGAACATTCAGTACTTC.

This sequence joins TRBV11-1 and TRBJ2-3; possible D gene TRBD2, 5 bases. Germline V CDR1 and CDR2: SGHAT, FQDESV (reference sequence). The V and J ends lost 4 bases and 3 bases respectively, with 8 bases between them. CDR3 length equals 13 residues. As DNA, the CDR3 is TGTGCCAGCAGCTCCCCGGGGACAGATACGCAGTATTTT. It codes for CASSSPGTDTQYF.

The chain has TRBV9 and TRBJ2-3, with TRBD2 matching over 10 bases. Germline lookup yields CDR1 SGDLS and CDR2 YYNGEE. With 1 base clipped from V and 5 bases from J, the junction kept 7 bases outside the gene matches. The CDR3 covers 16 residues. CDR3 coding DNA: TGTGCCAGCAGCGTATCCCCCCGACTAGCGGGAGATACGCAGTATTTT. Amino acids: CASSVSPRLAGDTQYF.

The chain links TRBV5-1 to TRBJ2-7, with a weak D call TRBD1 (5 bases). The CDR3 extends over 15 amino acids. V lost 0 bases, J lost 2 bases, and 12 bases lay in between. Germline CDR1 reads SGHRS; CDR2 reads YFSETQ. CDR3 in DNA: TGCGCCAGCAGCTTGGAAGACAGACTGGCCTACGAGCAGTACTTC. Protein product: CASSLEDRLAYEQYF.

This clone was seen once. The V gene is TRBV5-1, the J gene TRBJ2-5; 10 bases match TRBD1. The CDR3 covers 18 residues. The junction had 11 bases not matched to a gene; V was cut back by 2 bases and J by 1 base. Germline CDR1 and CDR2: SGHRS and YFSETQ. The CDR3, as DNA: TGCGCCAGCAGCTTCCCCAAAGGACAGGGGGGAGGCCAAGAGACCCAGTACTTC. Amino acid sequence: CASSFPKGQGGGQETQYF. The variable domain in full, completed from reference TRBV5-1 and TRBJ2-5, reads KAGVTQTPRYLIKTRGQQVTLSCSPISGHRSVSWYQQTPGQGLQFLFEYFSETQRNKGNFPGRFSGRQFSNSRSEMNVSTLELGDSALYLCASSFPKGQGGGQETQYFGPGTRLLVL.